The entry that follows covers one T cell receptor (beta chain) sequence. Repertoires were generated with immunoSEQ multiplex PCR, while TCRdb's copy carries only in-frame clones and drops some. Of approximately 70,000 clones listed, around nine tenths are singletons. The V and J ends lost 5 bases and 3 bases respectively, with 16 bases between them. Germline values: CDR1 LNHDA, CDR2 SQIVND (reference sequence). The length of the CDR3 is 15 residues. The sample belongs to a study of blood T cell repertoires in COVID-19. The sample was peripheral blood. The sequence was collected from a woman aged 55-69 years with acute or convalescent COVID-19. The chain combines TRBV19 with TRBJ2-5; maybe TRBD1 (6 bases). The CDR3: CASSEAGTPEETQYF. In DNA, the CDR3 is TGTGCCAGTAGTGAGGCCGGGACACCCGAAGAGACCCAGTACTTC.